The next 20 T cell receptor beta chains were all read from a single sample in a study of blood T cell repertoires in COVID-19. Clones were read by immunoSEQ multiplex PCR, and TCRdb kept only the in-frame ones, dropping some. The sample includes about 120,000 clones, 60% to 85% seen only once; the top ten take about 6.8%. The specimen was peripheral blood. The receptors originated from a man in his 70s with acute or convalescent COVID-19.

This chain joins TRBV24-1 and TRBJ2-1; tentatively, D is TRBD1 (6 bases). There are 16 residues in the CDR3. The V gene lost 4 bases and the J gene lost 5 bases, with 17 bases spanning the gap. The germline CDR1 and CDR2 sequences are KGHDR and SFDVKD. The CDR3 protein is CATSESPGRDNNEQFF. The CDR3 DNA sequence: TGTGCCACCAGTGAATCCCCGGGACGGGACAACAATGAGCAGTTCTTC.

The CDR3 spells CASSQGWTGNTGELFF. The DNA of the CDR3 is TGTGCCAGCAGCCAAGGATGGACTGGGAACACCGGGGAGCTGTTTTTT. The rearrangement uses TRBV3-1 (or the pseudogene TRBV3-2) and TRBJ2-2, with D possibly being TRBD2 (5 bases). Per germline, CDR1 LGHDT and CDR2 YNNKEL (reference sequence). V lost 1 base to trimming and J lost 1 base, with 10 bases between them. The CDR3 length is 16 residues.

The rearrangement uses TRBV4-3 and TRBJ1-1, with 9 bases fitting TRBD1. V lost 0 bases, J lost 0 bases, and 5 bases stayed unmatched. The V gene's germline CDR1 is LGHNA and CDR2 YSLEER. There are 17 residues in the CDR3. The CDR3 nucleotides read TGCGCCAGCAGCCAAGATTTACAGGGGGCTTTGAACACTGAAGCTTTCTTT. It codes for CASSQDLQGALNTEAFF.

V gene TRBV4-3 combines with J gene TRBJ2-7; the match to TRBD1 covers 7 bases. After removal of 0 bases from V and 0 bases from J, the junction contained 5 bases not matched to a gene. There are 16 residues in the CDR3. Germline V gene lookup returns CDR1 LGHNA and CDR2 YSLEER. CDR3 region: CASSQDTAGGSYEQYF. The CDR3 coding sequence is TGCGCCAGCAGCCAAGATACGGCAGGGGGCTCCTACGAGCAGTACTTC.

This clone was observed a few times. This chain joins TRBV7-9 and TRBJ1-1; D is unresolved. This CDR3 contains 13 residues. V dropped 4 bases and J dropped 7 bases, with 13 bases sitting between them. CDR1 and CDR2 (germline): SEHNR, FQNEAQ (reference sequence). CDR3 sequence (DNA): TGTGCCAGCAGCTCTAGTGGTTGGGTTGAAGCTTTCTTT. The encoded protein is CASSSSGWVEAFF.

Concerning this clone: The germline gene is not matched at one end of the junction; a read error may be the cause. V is TRBV6-1 and J is TRBJ2-7, with TRBD2 matching 13 bases. CDR1 is MNHNS, CDR2 SASEGT, per germline. There are 15 residues in the CDR3. The DNA for the CDR3 is TGTGCCAGCAGCGAAGGGACTAGCGGGGACTACGAGCAGTACTTC. This codes for CASSEGTSGDYEQYF.

The V and J genes are TRBV3-1 (or the pseudogene TRBV3-2) and TRBJ2-2; 9 bases match TRBD2. The J segment lost 2 bases and the V segment lost 4 bases, leaving 2 bases of the junction unmatched. CDR3 length: 15 residues. The V gene's germline CDR1 is LGHDT and CDR2 YNNKEL (reference sequence). In nucleotides, the CDR3 is TGTGCCAGCAGCCCGGGACTAGCAAACACCGGGGAGCTGTTTTTT. Its translation is CASSPGLANTGELFF.

The chain links TRBV6-5 to TRBJ2-3; a weak D match, TRBD1 (5 bases). This CDR3 has 14 residues. Germline V CDR1 and CDR2: MNHEY, SVGAGI. The V and J ends lost 8 bases and 4 bases respectively, with 16 bases between them. As DNA, the CDR3 is TGTGCCAGCTGCTGGGGCCCCACCGCAGATACGCAGTATTTT. Amino acid sequence: CASCWGPTADTQYF.

The V call is TRBV18, the J call TRBJ1-2; 7 positions agree with TRBD1. Germline loops: CDR1 KGHSH, CDR2 LQKENI. This CDR3 has 14 residues. J lost 5 bases, V lost 4 bases, and 7 bases had no gene match. The CDR3 loop reads CASSQDRDGYGYTF. The CDR3 region has the DNA TGTGCCAGCTCACAAGACAGGGATGGGTATGGCTACACCTTC.

This clone was seen just once. The chain carries TRBV6-5 and TRBJ1-1; possible D gene TRBD1, 6 bases. Germline loops: CDR1 MNHEY, CDR2 SVGAGI. The CDR3 is 15 amino acids. The ends were cut back, 5 bases at V and 3 bases at J, with 16 bases in the middle. Here the CDR3 reads CASSPSLDRYTEAFF. Written as DNA, the CDR3 is TGTGCCAGCAGTCCATCCTTGGACAGATACACTGAAGCTTTCTTT.

The J gene is TRBJ2-7, the V gene TRBV2, with D maybe TRBD1 (7 bases). The V and J ends lost 7 bases and 1 base respectively, with 17 bases between them. The CDR3 sequence is 15 residues long. Per germline, CDR1 SNHLY and CDR2 FYNNEI. The chain's CDR3 is CASTGRQGSSYEQYF. As DNA, the CDR3 is TGTGCCAGCACCGGGAGACAGGGCTCATCCTACGAGCAGTACTTC.

This chain links TRBV7-9 with TRBJ2-6, with 8 bases matching TRBD1. Trimming at V came to 1 base and at J to 3 bases, leaving 2 bases not matched to a gene. CDR1 is SEHNR, CDR2 FQNEAQ, per germline (reference sequence). CDR3 length equals 16 residues. The CDR3 DNA follows: TGTGCCAGCAGCTTAGGGACAGGGAATGGGGCCAACGTCCTGACTTTC. This sequence encodes CASSLGTGNGANVLTF. The variable domain in full, completed from reference TRBV7-9 and TRBJ2-6, reads DTGVSQNPRHKITKRGQNVTFRCDPISEHNRLYWYRQTLGQGPEFLTYFQNEAQLEKSRLLSDRFSAERPKGSFSTLEIQRTEQGDSAMYLCASSLGTGNGANVLTFGAGSRLTVL.

The J gene is TRBJ2-1, the V gene TRBV27; 7 bases are a match to TRBD1. Unmatched junction bases numbered 16, after V lost 5 bases and J lost 9 bases. The germline V gene has CDR1 MNHEY and CDR2 SMNVEV (reference sequence). CDR3 length: 16 amino acids. The DNA for the CDR3 is TGTGCCAGCAGTCCCCCGCCGAGGGGGCGAGGTAGTGAGCAGTTCTTC. Translating gives CASSPPPRGRGSEQFF.

The chain carries TRBV11-2 and TRBJ1-1; TRBD1 is a possible D gene (6 bases). V shed 0 bases and J shed 4 bases, with 12 bases lying between them. The CDR3 loop spans 15 amino acids. In germline, CDR1 is SGHAT, CDR2 FQNNGV. Written as DNA, the CDR3 is TGTGCCAGCAGCTTAGATCCGCGGGGGGCCACTGAAGCTTTCTTT. It codes for CASSLDPRGATEAFF.

The chain joins TRBV19 to TRBJ1-5, with a weak D call TRBD1 (6 bases). Trimming stripped 5 bases from V and 0 bases from J, with 20 bases between. CDR1 LNHDA and CDR2 SQIVND come from the germline V gene (reference sequence). CDR3 length equals 18 residues. The chain's CDR3 is CASSPSTGRAYSNQPQHF. Here the CDR3 DNA reads TGTGCCAGTAGTCCTTCAACAGGGAGGGCTTATAGCAATCAGCCCCAGCATTTT. Complete variable domain (other parts from reference TRBV19 and TRBJ1-5): DGGITQSPKYLFRKEGQNVTLSCEQNLNHDAMYWYRQDPGQGLRLIYYSQIVNDFQKGDIAEGYSVSREKKESFPLTVTSAQKNPTAFYLCASSPSTGRAYSNQPQHFGDGTRLSIL.

This clone was recorded a few times. The chain is built from TRBV7-9 and TRBJ1-4, with D unresolved. The CDR3 runs 14 residues. Germline V gene sequence: CDR1 SEHNR, CDR2 FQNEAQ (reference sequence). Trimming took off 3 bases at V and 4 bases at J, with 9 bases between the two ends. This CDR3 reads CASSFQMNNEKLFF. In DNA, the CDR3 is TGTGCCAGCAGCTTTCAGATGAATAATGAAAAACTGTTTTTT.

This chain joins TRBV3-1 (or the pseudogene TRBV3-2) and TRBJ1-5; 9 bases agree with TRBD1. Trimming took 4 bases from V and 3 from J; bases not matched to a gene: 4. CDR3 size: 15 residues. CDR1 is LGHDT and CDR2 is YNNKEL in the germline V gene (reference sequence). CDR3 nucleotides: TGTGCCAGCAGCCTAGGGACAGGGAACAATCAGCCCCAGCATTTT. This sequence encodes CASSLGTGNNQPQHF.

This clone was counted a few times. The gene calls are TRBV29-1 and TRBJ2-7, with TRBD1 matching over 8 bases. In germline, CDR1 is SQVTM, CDR2 ANQGSEA. The CDR3 is 13 residues long. Losses at the gene ends were 5 bases for V and 3 bases for J; bases not matched to a gene: 6. The CDR3 DNA reads as TGCAGCGTTTCCCGGGGACAGGTCTACGAGCAGTACTTC. It encodes CSVSRGQVYEQYF.

The chain has TRBV27 and TRBJ2-7; TRBD2 matches 9 bases. The CDR3 is made up of 16 amino acids. Trimming took 9 bases from V and 3 from J; bases not matched to a gene: 15. Germline CDR1 MNHEY, CDR2 SMNVEV (reference sequence). The CDR3 DNA is TGTGCCAGAAGTCTCAGCGGGGGGACAAAGAGCTACGAGCAGTACTTC. Protein: CARSLSGGTKSYEQYF.

The chain has TRBV14 and TRBJ2-7; the match to TRBD2 covers 13 bases. Trimming at V came to 2 bases and at J to 2 bases, leaving 6 bases not matched to a gene. Germline V gives CDR1 SGHDN, CDR2 FVKESK. The CDR3 length is 17 residues. The CDR3: CASSQNLGLAGTYEQYF. The CDR3 nucleotides are TGTGCCAGCAGCCAAAATCTGGGACTAGCGGGAACCTACGAGCAGTACTTC.